Sequencing of this TCR beta chain was carried out in a study of cytomegalovirus exposure and HLA in healthy donors. Findings and caveats of the study: Exclusion as indistinguishable affected some V segments, including TRBV6-2 and TRBV6-3. With further analysis later on, most CMV-associated TCR beta chains appeared HLA-restricted.

Per germline, CDR1 SQVTM and CDR2 ANQGSEA. CDR3 length: 15 residues. The ends were cut back, 1 base at V and 5 bases at J, with 17 bases in the middle. This clone has only a few counts. Its target is not known. 60 Vbeta and 13 Jbeta primers were used in PCR. Generated by immunoSEQ multiplex PCR, the TCRdb table keeps only in-frame clones and is missing some. The sample consists of approximately 100,000 clones, about 68% of them appearing once. The receptor's source is a man aged 30 to 45 in good health and CMV-seropositive. This chain uses TRBV29-1 with TRBJ2-5; D is perhaps TRBD1 (5 bases). Sequenced: PBMCs. For the CDR3, the DNA is TGCAGCGTTGAAGTGGGGCGTTACGATCCCGAGACCCAGTACTTC. Residues: CSVEVGRYDPETQYF.